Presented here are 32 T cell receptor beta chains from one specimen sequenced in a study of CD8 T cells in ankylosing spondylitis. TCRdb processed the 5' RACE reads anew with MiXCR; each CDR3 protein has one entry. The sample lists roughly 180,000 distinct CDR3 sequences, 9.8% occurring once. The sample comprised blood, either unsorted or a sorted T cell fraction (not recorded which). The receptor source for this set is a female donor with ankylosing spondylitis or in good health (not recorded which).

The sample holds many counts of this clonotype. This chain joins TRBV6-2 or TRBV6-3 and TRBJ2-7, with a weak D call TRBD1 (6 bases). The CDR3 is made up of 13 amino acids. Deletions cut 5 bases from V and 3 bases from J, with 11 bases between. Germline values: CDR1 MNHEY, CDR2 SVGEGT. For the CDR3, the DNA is TGTGCCAGCAGTACAGGGTTCTTCTACGAGCAGTACTTC. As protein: CASSTGFFYEQYF.

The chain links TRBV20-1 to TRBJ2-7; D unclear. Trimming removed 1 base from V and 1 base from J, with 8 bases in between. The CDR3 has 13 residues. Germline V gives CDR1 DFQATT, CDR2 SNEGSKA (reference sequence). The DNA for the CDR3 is TGCAGTGCTAGAGTTAGGGCGTCCTACGAGCAGTACTTC. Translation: CSARVRASYEQYF.

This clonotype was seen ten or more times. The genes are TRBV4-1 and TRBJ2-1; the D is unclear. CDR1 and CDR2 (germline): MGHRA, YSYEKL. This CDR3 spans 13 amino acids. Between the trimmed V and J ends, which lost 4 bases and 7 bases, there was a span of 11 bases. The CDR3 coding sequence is TGCGCCAGCAGCCCCTTAACCGGGAATGAGCAGTTCTTC. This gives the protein CASSPLTGNEQFF.

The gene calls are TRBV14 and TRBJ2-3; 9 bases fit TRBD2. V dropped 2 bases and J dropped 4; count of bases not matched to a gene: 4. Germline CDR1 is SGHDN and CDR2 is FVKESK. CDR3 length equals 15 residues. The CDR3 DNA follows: TGTGCCAGCAGCCAAATCCGGACTAGCGCAGATACGCAGTATTTT. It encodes CASSQIRTSADTQYF.

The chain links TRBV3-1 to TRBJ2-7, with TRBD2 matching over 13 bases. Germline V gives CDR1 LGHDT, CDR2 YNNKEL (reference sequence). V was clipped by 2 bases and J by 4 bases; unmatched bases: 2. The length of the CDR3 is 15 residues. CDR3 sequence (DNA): TGTGCCAGCAGCCAAACGGGACTAGCGGGATACGAGCAGTACTTC. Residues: CASSQTGLAGYEQYF.

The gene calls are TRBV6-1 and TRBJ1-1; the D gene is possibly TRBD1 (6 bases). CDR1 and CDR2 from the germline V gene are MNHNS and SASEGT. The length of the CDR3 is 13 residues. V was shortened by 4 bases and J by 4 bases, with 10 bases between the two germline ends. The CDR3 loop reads CASSVTGFTEAFF. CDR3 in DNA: TGTGCCAGCAGTGTCACAGGGTTCACTGAAGCTTTCTTT.

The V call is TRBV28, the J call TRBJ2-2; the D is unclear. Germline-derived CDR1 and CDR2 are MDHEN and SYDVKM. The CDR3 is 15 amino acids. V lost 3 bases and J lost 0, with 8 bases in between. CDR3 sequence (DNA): TGTGCCAGCAGTTTTACGCTAACGAACACCGGGGAGCTGTTTTTT. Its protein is CASSFTLTNTGELFF. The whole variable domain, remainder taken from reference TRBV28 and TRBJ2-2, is DVKVTQSSRYLVKRTGEKVFLECVQDMDHENMFWYRQDPGLGLRLIYFSYDVKMKEKGDIPEGYSVSREKKERFSLILESASTNQTSMYLCASSFTLTNTGELFFGEGSRLTVL.

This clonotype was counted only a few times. The CDR3 DNA reads as TGTGCCAGCAGCCTTGGACAGGGAACTGAGCAGTTCTTC. Amino acids: CASSLGQGTEQFF. This sequence joins TRBV7-3 and TRBJ2-1; 8 nucleotides agree with TRBD1. The CDR3 consists of 13 residues. V gave up 5 bases and J gave up 9 bases; unmatched junction bases: 6. Germline V CDR1 and CDR2: SGHTA, FQGTGA.

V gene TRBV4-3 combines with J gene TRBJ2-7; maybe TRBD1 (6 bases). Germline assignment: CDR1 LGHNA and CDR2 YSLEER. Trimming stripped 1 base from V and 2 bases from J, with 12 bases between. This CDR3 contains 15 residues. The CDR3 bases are TGCGCCAGCAGCCAAGCCCGGGGACAAGCCTACGAGCAGTACTTC. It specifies CASSQARGQAYEQYF.

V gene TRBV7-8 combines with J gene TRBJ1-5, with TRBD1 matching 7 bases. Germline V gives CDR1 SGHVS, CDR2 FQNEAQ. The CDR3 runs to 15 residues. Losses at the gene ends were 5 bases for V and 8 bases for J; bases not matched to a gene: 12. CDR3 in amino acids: CASSPGGDTWEPQHF. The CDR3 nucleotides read TGTGCCAGCAGCCCAGGGGGGGATACGTGGGAGCCCCAGCATTTT.

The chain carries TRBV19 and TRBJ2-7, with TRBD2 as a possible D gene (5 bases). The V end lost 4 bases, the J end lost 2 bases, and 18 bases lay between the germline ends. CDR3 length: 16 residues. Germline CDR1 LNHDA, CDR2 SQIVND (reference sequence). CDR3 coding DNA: TGTGCCAGTAGTAGGGGAGCTGAGGTACTCCCCTACGAGCAGTACTTC. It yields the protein CASSRGAEVLPYEQYF.

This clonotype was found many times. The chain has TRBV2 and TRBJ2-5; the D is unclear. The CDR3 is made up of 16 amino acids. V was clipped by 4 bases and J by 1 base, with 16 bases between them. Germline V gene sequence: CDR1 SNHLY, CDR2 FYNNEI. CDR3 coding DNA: TGTGCCAGCAGTGTGGGTCCTTACTTCCTCCAAGAGACCCAGTACTTC. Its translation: CASSVGPYFLQETQYF.

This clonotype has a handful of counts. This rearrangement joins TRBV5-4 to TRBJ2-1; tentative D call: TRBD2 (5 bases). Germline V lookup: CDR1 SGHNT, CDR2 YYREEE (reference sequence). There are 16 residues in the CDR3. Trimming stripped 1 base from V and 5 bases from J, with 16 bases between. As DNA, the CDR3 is TGTGCCAGCAGCTTGTTCTCAGCGGTTCAAGACAATGAGCAGTTCTTC. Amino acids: CASSLFSAVQDNEQFF.

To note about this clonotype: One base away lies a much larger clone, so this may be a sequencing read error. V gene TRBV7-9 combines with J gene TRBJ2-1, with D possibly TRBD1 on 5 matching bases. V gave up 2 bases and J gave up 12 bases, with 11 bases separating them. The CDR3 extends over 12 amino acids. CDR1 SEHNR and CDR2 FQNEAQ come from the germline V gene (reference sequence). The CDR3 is CASSLQGDVQFF. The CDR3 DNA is TGTGCCAGCAGCTTACAGGGCGATGTGCAGTTCTTC.

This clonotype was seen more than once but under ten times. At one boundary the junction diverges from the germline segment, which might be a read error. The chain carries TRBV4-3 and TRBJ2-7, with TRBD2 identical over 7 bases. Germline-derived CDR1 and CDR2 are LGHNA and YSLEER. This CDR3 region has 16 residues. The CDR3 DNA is TGCGCCAGCAGGCAAGATATGGGAGGGACGGCCTACGAGCAGTACTTC. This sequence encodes CASRQDMGGTAYEQYF.

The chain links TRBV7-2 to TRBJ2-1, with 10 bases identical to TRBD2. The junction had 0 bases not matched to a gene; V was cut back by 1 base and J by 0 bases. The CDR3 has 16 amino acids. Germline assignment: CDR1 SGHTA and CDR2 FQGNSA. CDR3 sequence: CASSLGLAGSYNEQFF. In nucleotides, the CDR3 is TGTGCCAGCAGCTTAGGACTAGCGGGCTCCTACAATGAGCAGTTCTTC.

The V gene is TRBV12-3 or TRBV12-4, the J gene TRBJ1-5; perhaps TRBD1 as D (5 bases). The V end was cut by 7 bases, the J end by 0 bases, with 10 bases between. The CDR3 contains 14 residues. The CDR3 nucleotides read TGTGCCAGCAACCTGGGGGGTAGCAATCAGCCCCAGCATTTT. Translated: CASNLGGSNQPQHF.

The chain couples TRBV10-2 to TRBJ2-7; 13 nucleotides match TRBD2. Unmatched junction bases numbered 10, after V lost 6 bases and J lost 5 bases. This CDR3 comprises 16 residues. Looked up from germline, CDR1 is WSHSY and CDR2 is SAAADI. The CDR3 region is CASRSWTSGRTDEQYF. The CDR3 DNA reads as TGCGCCAGCAGAAGTTGGACTAGCGGGAGAACCGACGAGCAGTACTTC.

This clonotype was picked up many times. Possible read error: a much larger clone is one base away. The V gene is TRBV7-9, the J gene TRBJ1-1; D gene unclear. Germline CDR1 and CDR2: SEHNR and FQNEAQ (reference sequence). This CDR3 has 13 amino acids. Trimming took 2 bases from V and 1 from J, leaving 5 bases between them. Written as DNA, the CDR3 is TGTGCCAGCAGCTTATGGGGGAACACTGAAGCTTTCTTT. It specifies CASSLWGNTEAFF.

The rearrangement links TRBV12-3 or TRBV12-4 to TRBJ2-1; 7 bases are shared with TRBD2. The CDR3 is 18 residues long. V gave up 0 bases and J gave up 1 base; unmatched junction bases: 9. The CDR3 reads CASSLALAWEGSYNEQFF. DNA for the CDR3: TGTGCCAGCAGTTTAGCGCTTGCGTGGGAGGGGTCCTACAATGAGCAGTTCTTC.

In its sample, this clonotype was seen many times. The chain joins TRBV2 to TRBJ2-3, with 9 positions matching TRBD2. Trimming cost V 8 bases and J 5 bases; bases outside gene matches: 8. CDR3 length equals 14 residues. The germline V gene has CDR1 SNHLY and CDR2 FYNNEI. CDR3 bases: TGTGCCAGCTATTTAGCGGGAGATCAAGATACGCAGTATTTT. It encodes CASYLAGDQDTQYF. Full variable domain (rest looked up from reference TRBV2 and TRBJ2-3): EPEVTQTPSHQVTQMGQEVILRCVPISNHLYFYWYRQILGQKVEFLVSFYNNEISEKSEIFDDQFSVERPDGSNFTLKIRSTKLEDSAMYFCASYLAGDQDTQYFGPGTRLTVL.

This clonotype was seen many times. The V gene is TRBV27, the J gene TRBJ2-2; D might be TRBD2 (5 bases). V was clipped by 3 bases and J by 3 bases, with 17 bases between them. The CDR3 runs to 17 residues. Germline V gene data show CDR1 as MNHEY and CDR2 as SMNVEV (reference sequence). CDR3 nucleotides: TGTGCCAGCAGTTTGAGGCTCGAAGGGAGCTACACCGGGGAGCTGTTTTTT. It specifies CASSLRLEGSYTGELFF.

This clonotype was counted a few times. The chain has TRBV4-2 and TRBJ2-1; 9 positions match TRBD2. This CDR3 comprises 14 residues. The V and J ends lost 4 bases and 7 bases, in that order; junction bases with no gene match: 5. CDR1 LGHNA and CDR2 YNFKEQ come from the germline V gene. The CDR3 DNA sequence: TGTGCCAGCAGCCTCCTGACTAGCGGAAATGAGCAGTTCTTC. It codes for CASSLLTSGNEQFF.

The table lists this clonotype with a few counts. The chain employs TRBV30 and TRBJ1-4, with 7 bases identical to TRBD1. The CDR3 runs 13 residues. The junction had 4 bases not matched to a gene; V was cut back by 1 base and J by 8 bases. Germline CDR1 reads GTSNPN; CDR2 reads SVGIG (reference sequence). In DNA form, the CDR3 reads TGTGCCTGGAGTGGGCAGGGGGGAGAAAAACTGTTTTTT. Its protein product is CAWSGQGGEKLFF.

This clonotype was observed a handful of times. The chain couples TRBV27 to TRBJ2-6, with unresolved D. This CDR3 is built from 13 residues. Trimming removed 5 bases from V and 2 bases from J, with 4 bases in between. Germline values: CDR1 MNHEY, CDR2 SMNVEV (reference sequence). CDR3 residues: CASSPAGANVLTF. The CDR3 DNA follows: TGTGCCAGCAGTCCAGCTGGGGCCAACGTCCTGACTTTC.

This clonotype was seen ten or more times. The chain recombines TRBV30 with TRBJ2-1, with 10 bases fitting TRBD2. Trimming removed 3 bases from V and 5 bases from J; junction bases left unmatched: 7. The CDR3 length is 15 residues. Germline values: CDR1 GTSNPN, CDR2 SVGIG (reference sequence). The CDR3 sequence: CAWSPGLAVNNEQFF. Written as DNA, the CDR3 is TGTGCCTGGAGCCCCGGACTAGCGGTCAACAATGAGCAGTTCTTC.

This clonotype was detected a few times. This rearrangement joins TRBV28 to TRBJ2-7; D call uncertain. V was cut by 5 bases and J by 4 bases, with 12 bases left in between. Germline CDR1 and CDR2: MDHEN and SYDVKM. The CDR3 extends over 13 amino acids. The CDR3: CASSPDTGYEQYF. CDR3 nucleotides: TGTGCCAGCAGTCCAGACACGGGTTACGAGCAGTACTTC. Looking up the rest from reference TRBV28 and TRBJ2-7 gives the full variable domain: DVKVTQSSRYLVKRTGEKVFLECVQDMDHENMFWYRQDPGLGLRLIYFSYDVKMKEKGDIPEGYSVSREKKERFSLILESASTNQTSMYLCASSPDTGYEQYFGPGTRLTVT.

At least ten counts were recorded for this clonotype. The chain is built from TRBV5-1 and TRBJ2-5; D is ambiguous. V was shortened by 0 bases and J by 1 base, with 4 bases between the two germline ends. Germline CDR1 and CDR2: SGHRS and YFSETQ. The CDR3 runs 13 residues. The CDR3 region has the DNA TGCGCCAGCAGCTTGGAACCCCAAGAGACCCAGTACTTC. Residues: CASSLEPQETQYF.

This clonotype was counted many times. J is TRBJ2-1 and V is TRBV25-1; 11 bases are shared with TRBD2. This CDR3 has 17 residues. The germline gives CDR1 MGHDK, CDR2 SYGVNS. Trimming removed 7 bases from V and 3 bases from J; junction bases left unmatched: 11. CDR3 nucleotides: TGTGCCAGCACGTTAGCGGGAGGGCCCAAAGGCTACAATGAGCAGTTCTTC. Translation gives CASTLAGGPKGYNEQFF.

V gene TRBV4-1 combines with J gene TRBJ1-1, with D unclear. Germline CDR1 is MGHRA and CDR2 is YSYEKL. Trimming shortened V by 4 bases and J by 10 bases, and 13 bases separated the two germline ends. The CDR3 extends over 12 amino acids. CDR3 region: CASSPDDEGAFF. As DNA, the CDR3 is TGCGCCAGCAGCCCCGATGACGAGGGAGCTTTCTTT.

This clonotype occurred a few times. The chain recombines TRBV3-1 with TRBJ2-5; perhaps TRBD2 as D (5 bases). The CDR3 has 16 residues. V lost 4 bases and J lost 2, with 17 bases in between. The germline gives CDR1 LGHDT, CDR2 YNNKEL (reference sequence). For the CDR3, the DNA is TGTGCCAGCAGCCGCTTCCATCCACCGGGACAAGAGACCCAGTACTTC. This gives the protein CASSRFHPPGQETQYF.

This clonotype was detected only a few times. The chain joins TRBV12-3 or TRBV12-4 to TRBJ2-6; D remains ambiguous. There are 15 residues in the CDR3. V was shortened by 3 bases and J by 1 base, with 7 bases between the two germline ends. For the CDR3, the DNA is TGTGCCAGCAGTTTGCTGGGATCTGGGGCCAACGTCCTGACTTTC. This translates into CASSLLGSGANVLTF.